This entry features one T cell receptor beta chain sequence. What this receptor recognizes is not known. The sample holds no much larger clone one base away, and base qualities are not on file. The data originate from a study of response to subunit inactivated influenza vaccine (dated by TCRdb to about 2018). Notes on the research overall: Deep quantitative profiling of the T cell receptor repertoire was used in the study to follow responses to a trivalent subunit inactivated influenza vaccine.

On the study overall, not on this receptor specifically: According to the authors, only a limited number of new T cells may be recruited by each seasonal influenza vaccination.

The method was RT-PCR. Data came from an Illumina HiSeq 2500. TCRdb reprocessed the public reads (quality trimming at Q25 with fastp, clone calling with MiXCR) and kept in-frame beta chains. Under each unique CDR3 protein, matching rows form one entry showing the most common genes and DNA. This sample lists a few hundred thousand distinct CDR3 sequences; 6% to 9% were detected once. Around 13% of the sample goes to the ten largest clones. This receptor was identified in a man between 50 and 69 years old who received an inactivated influenza vaccine. Donor details come from another sample of the same person, matched by shared clones. The source was PBMCs from blood, collected roughly 24 months after vaccination.

The base sequence is TGCGCCAGCAGCAACCGACGGACTATGAACACTGAAGCTTTCTTT. It codes for CASSNRRTMNTEAFF. The V gene is TRBV4-3 and the J gene is TRBJ1-1, with the D gene call left open. V sheds 5 bases and J sheds 0 bases, leaving 13 bases between their ends. Including cysteine and phenylalanine, the CDR3 has 15 amino acids. The kept DNA is CDR3 alone, 45 bases in frame from the first base. CDR1 LGHNA and CDR2 YSLEER are derived from the germline V gene.